What follows are 27 T cell receptor beta chains derived from one specimen sequenced in a study of blood T cell repertoires in COVID-19. The data were produced by immunoSEQ multiplex PCR, yet TCRdb's version contains in-frame clones alone and is incomplete. The sample includes approximately 260,000 clones, roughly 84% of them seen just once. The specimen sequenced was peripheral blood. The receptors stem from a human donor in a cohort sampled during active COVID-19.

This chain connects TRBV2 to TRBJ1-6; possible D gene TRBD1, 6 bases. This CDR3 has 16 amino acids. From germline, CDR1 is SNHLY and CDR2 FYNNEI. V lost 3 bases, J lost 9 bases, and 18 bases lay in between. CDR3 sequence (DNA): TGTGCCAGCAGTGATCACAGGGCCCGGCTGCGTTCACCCCTCCACTTT. This encodes CASSDHRARLRSPLHF.

This chain links TRBV7-9 with TRBJ2-3; 7 bases fit TRBD1. The length of the CDR3 is 15 residues. V was clipped by 5 bases and J by 4 bases; unmatched bases: 9. CDR1 SEHNR and CDR2 FQNEAQ come from the germline V gene (reference sequence). CDR3 nucleotide sequence: TGTGCCAGCAGCCGACAGGGTTTTGGCGCAGATACGCAGTATTTT. This codes for CASSRQGFGADTQYF. The whole variable domain, remainder taken from reference TRBV7-9 and TRBJ2-3, is DTGVSQNPRHKITKRGQNVTFRCDPISEHNRLYWYRQTLGQGPEFLTYFQNEAQLEKSRLLSDRFSAERPKGSFSTLEIQRTEQGDSAMYLCASSRQGFGADTQYFGPGTRLTVL.

This chain uses TRBV6-5 with TRBJ2-3, with TRBD1 matching 7 bases. V shed 0 bases, J shed 14 bases, and the junction held 14 bases outside the gene matches. Per germline, CDR1 MNHEY and CDR2 SVGAGI. The CDR3 runs 15 residues. CDR3 DNA sequence: TGTGCCAGCAGTTACTCGTTAAGGGGGCTGGGGGTATTGTATTTT. It codes for CASSYSLRGLGVLYF.

The rearrangement links TRBV19 to TRBJ2-7, with D unclear. Per germline, CDR1 LNHDA and CDR2 SQIVND (reference sequence). V was clipped by 2 bases and J by 2 bases, with 7 bases between them. The CDR3 runs 13 residues. The CDR3 sequence is CASSINSPYEQYF. The DNA of the CDR3 is TGTGCCAGTAGTATAAACAGCCCCTACGAGCAGTACTTC. The full variable domain, in which reference TRBV19 and TRBJ2-7 provide the parts outside the CDR3, is DGGITQSPKYLFRKEGQNVTLSCEQNLNHDAMYWYRQDPGQGLRLIYYSQIVNDFQKGDIAEGYSVSREKKESFPLTVTSAQKNPTAFYLCASSINSPYEQYFGPGTRLTVT.

This chain uses TRBV27 with TRBJ1-5, with D unresolved. V was shortened by 3 bases and J by 2 bases, with 8 bases between the two germline ends. Per the germline V gene, CDR1 is MNHEY and CDR2 is SMNVEV (reference sequence). The CDR3 is made up of 14 amino acids. CDR3 DNA sequence: TGTGCCAGCAGTTTTAGTGTAGGCAATCAGCCCCAGCATTTT. Encoded protein: CASSFSVGNQPQHF.

The J gene is TRBJ1-1, the V gene TRBV5-1, with D possibly matching TRBD1 (5 bases). Trimming stripped 2 bases from V and 7 bases from J, with 18 bases between. CDR1 is SGHRS and CDR2 is YFSETQ in the germline V gene. The CDR3 extends over 15 amino acids. The CDR3 is CASSFGAGLSDEAFF. The CDR3 nucleotides are TGCGCCAGCAGCTTTGGGGCAGGTCTGTCTGATGAAGCTTTCTTT.

The chain recombines TRBV12-3 or TRBV12-4 with TRBJ1-2; D perhaps matches TRBD1 (5 bases). The CDR3 is 12 amino acids. Trimming stripped 6 bases from V and 4 bases from J, with 9 bases between. The CDR3 region has the DNA TGTGCCAGCAGCTCTGACAGCTATGGCTACACCTTC. It specifies CASSSDSYGYTF.

CDR3 bases: TGTGCCAGCAGCCGTGAGGGGACTACTGAACAAGAGACCCAGTACTTC. It specifies CASSREGTTEQETQYF. V and J are TRBV5-8 and TRBJ2-5, with 7 bases identical to TRBD2. Trimming at V came to 4 bases and at J to 2 bases, leaving 11 bases not matched to a gene. This CDR3 spans 16 amino acids. The germline V gene encodes CDR1 SGHTS and CDR2 YDEGEE.

This clone was recorded many times. The J gene is TRBJ1-3, the V gene TRBV5-1; D might be TRBD1 (5 bases). CDR1 and CDR2 (germline): SGHRS, YFSETQ. CDR3 length: 15 residues. Deletions cut 5 bases from V and 1 base from J, with 13 bases between. The CDR3 DNA reads as TGCGCCAGCAGTACGGCGGGGGGTTCTGGAAACACCATATATTTT. Translated: CASSTAGGSGNTIYF.

This sequence joins TRBV6-1 and TRBJ1-2; D gene uncertain. The CDR3 consists of 16 residues. Trimming shortened V by 1 base and J by 4 bases, and 16 bases separated the two germline ends. Germline CDR1 reads MNHNS; CDR2 reads SASEGT. The CDR3, as DNA: TGTGCCAGCAGTGAAGTTTCGCAGGTTGGAGGCTATGGCTACACCTTC. Its translation: CASSEVSQVGGYGYTF.

This clone was observed once. This chain uses TRBV2 with TRBJ2-3, with 8 bases identical to TRBD2. Unmatched junction bases numbered 5, after V lost 2 bases and J lost 1 base. The length of the CDR3 is 16 residues. CDR1 SNHLY and CDR2 FYNNEI come from the germline V gene. The CDR3 protein is CASSEWREDGTDTQYF. The CDR3 nucleotides are TGTGCCAGCAGTGAATGGCGGGAGGATGGCACAGATACGCAGTATTTT.

The genes are TRBV6-5 and TRBJ1-5, with 7 bases lining up with TRBD1. The germline CDR1 and CDR2 sequences are MNHEY and SVGAGI. V gave up 8 bases and J gave up 9 bases; unmatched junction bases: 7. The CDR3 runs to 12 residues. The chain's CDR3 is CASGDSSRPQHF. DNA for the CDR3: TGTGCCAGCGGGGACAGCTCTCGGCCCCAGCATTTT.

V usage is TRBV5-8 and J usage is TRBJ1-2; no clear D gene. The germline CDR1 and CDR2 sequences are SGHTS and YDEGEE. CDR3 size: 15 residues. With 2 bases removed from V and 3 bases from J, the gap between germline ends came to 14 bases. The CDR3 DNA reads as TGTGCCAGCAGCTTCGTGGGCCGGAATCACTATGGCTACACCTTC. It yields the protein CASSFVGRNHYGYTF.

The chain has TRBV5-1 and TRBJ2-3; TRBD1 is a possible D gene (5 bases). CDR3 length: 16 amino acids. V was trimmed by 0 bases and J by 2 bases, leaving 13 bases between them. The germline gives CDR1 SGHRS, CDR2 YFSETQ. The DNA of the CDR3 is TGCGCCAGCAGCTTGGCGACAGTTTCCACCACAGATACGCAGTATTTT. Its translation: CASSLATVSTTDTQYF.

CDR3 sequence reads: CASLSENTGELFF. CDR3 nucleotides: TGTGCCAGTTTAAGCGAGAACACCGGGGAGCTGTTTTTT. V and J are TRBV2 and TRBJ2-2, with D uncertain. Germline values: CDR1 SNHLY, CDR2 FYNNEI. Between the trimmed V and J ends, which lost 9 bases and 1 base, there was a span of 9 bases. The length of the CDR3 is 13 residues.

V and J are TRBV2 and TRBJ1-4; D might be TRBD1 (6 bases). V lost 7 bases and J 0 bases, leaving 15 bases between the germline ends. This CDR3 has 16 residues. CDR1 is SNHLY and CDR2 is FYNNEI in the germline V gene. The CDR3 is CASIPRTASTNEKLFF. The DNA of the CDR3 is TGTGCCAGCATCCCCCGGACAGCGTCAACTAATGAAAAACTGTTTTTT. Drawing the rest from reference TRBV2 and TRBJ1-4, the complete variable domain is EPEVTQTPSHQVTQMGQEVILRCVPISNHLYFYWYRQILGQKVEFLVSFYNNEISEKSEIFDDQFSVERPDGSNFTLKIRSTKLEDSAMYFCASIPRTASTNEKLFFGSGTQLSVL.

This chain links TRBV11-2 with TRBJ1-1; D ambiguous. The ends were cut back, 4 bases at V and 1 base at J, with 16 bases in the middle. The CDR3 extends over 16 amino acids. CDR1 is SGHAT, CDR2 FQNNGV, per germline. This CDR3 reads CASSSVTSPSNTEAFF. The CDR3 coding sequence is TGTGCCAGCAGCTCCGTGACTTCTCCCTCGAACACTGAAGCTTTCTTT.

The V call is TRBV4-1, the J call TRBJ2-2; perhaps TRBD2 as D (5 bases). Trimming took off 6 bases at V and 1 base at J, with 15 bases between the two ends. This CDR3 region has 16 residues. Germline CDR1 is MGHRA and CDR2 is YSYEKL. The CDR3 DNA follows: TGCGCCAGCAGGCAAAAAGACTATCAGAACACCGGGGAGCTGTTTTTT. Protein: CASRQKDYQNTGELFF.

This clone was detected once. This sequence joins TRBV5-4 and TRBJ2-1; 10 nucleotides match TRBD2. This CDR3 spans 16 amino acids. V lost 4 bases and J lost 2; bases outside the gene matches: 6. The germline V gene encodes CDR1 SGHNT and CDR2 YYREEE (reference sequence). The CDR3, as DNA: TGTGCCAGCAGCCCCAGCGGGAGGGTAGCCTACAATGAGCAGTTCTTC. Encoded protein: CASSPSGRVAYNEQFF.

For the CDR3, the DNA is TGTGCCAGCAGTGAATTAGGGACTAGCGGGGGGATCGAGACCCAGTACTTC. Amino acids: CASSELGTSGGIETQYF. The rearrangement joins TRBV25-1 to TRBJ2-5, with 15 positions matching TRBD2. Germline CDR1 is MGHDK and CDR2 is SYGVNS. The CDR3 is 17 amino acids. With 1 base clipped from V and 5 bases from J, the junction kept 5 bases outside the gene matches.

This clone was picked up one time. The V gene is TRBV7-2, the J gene TRBJ2-7, with D possibly matching TRBD1 (7 bases). This CDR3 comprises 15 residues. Germline lookup yields CDR1 SGHTA and CDR2 FQGNSA. The V end lost 5 bases, the J end lost 1 base, and 15 bases lay between the germline ends. The CDR3 spells CASSTSQGGSYEQYF. CDR3 in DNA: TGTGCCAGCAGCACCAGCCAGGGGGGATCCTACGAGCAGTACTTC.

The V call is TRBV5-8, the J call TRBJ2-4; a weak D match, TRBD2 (6 bases). Trimming took off 6 bases at V and 2 bases at J, with 15 bases between the two ends. The length of the CDR3 is 15 residues. CDR1 is SGHTS and CDR2 is YDEGEE in the germline V gene. CDR3 protein: CASIRRGRSKNIQYF. Written as DNA, the CDR3 is TGTGCCAGCATCCGGCGGGGCAGGTCCAAAAACATTCAGTACTTC.

This chain joins TRBV5-6 and TRBJ2-5, with D tentatively TRBD2 (5 bases). This CDR3 region has 12 residues. The germline V and J ends were trimmed by 6 bases and 0 bases, with 6 bases remaining between them. The V gene's germline CDR1 is SGHDT and CDR2 YYEEEE. Written as DNA, the CDR3 is TGTGCCAGCACGGGGTACCAAGAGACCCAGTACTTC. Translation: CASTGYQETQYF.

The J gene is TRBJ2-1, the V gene TRBV18; TRBD1 matches 8 bases. Trimming took 0 bases from V and 7 from J; bases not matched to a gene: 8. The length of the CDR3 is 16 residues. Looked up from germline, CDR1 is KGHSH and CDR2 is LQKENI. CDR3 coding DNA: TGTGCCAGCTCACCACCGGGGTTCAGGGGGCCAAATGAGCAGTTCTTC. This translates into CASSPPGFRGPNEQFF. Drawing the rest from reference TRBV18 and TRBJ2-1, the complete variable domain is NAGVMQNPRHLVRRRGQEARLRCSPMKGHSHVYWYRQLPEEGLKFMVYLQKENIIDESGMPKERFSAEFPKEGPSILRIQQVVRGDSAAYFCASSPPGFRGPNEQFFGPGTRLTVL.

V gene TRBV11-3 combines with J gene TRBJ2-2, with TRBD2 matching over 8 bases. Trimming removed 5 bases from V and 6 bases from J; junction bases left unmatched: 8. Germline V lookup: CDR1 SGHNT, CDR2 YENEEA. The CDR3 has 15 residues. Here the CDR3 reads CASSPGTSRSGELFF. In nucleotides, the CDR3 is TGTGCCAGCAGCCCGGGGACTAGTAGATCCGGGGAGCTGTTTTTT.

The chain is built from TRBV6-6 and TRBJ1-4; TRBD1 agrees at 7 bases. The germline gives CDR1 MNHNY, CDR2 SVGAGI (reference sequence). There are 21 residues in the CDR3. Trimming cost V 5 bases and J 4 bases; bases outside gene matches: 25. CDR3 bases: TGTGCCAGCAGTCCAATCTTTTTTTCGGGGACAGCTAAATATCTTAATGAAAAACTGTTTTTT. It encodes CASSPIFFSGTAKYLNEKLFF.

The chain is built from TRBV2 and TRBJ1-3, with 8 bases identical to TRBD1. Germline CDR1 and CDR2: SNHLY and FYNNEI. This CDR3 is built from 15 residues. Unmatched junction bases numbered 11, after V lost 5 bases and J lost 8 bases. The CDR3 protein is CASSITGTGGDTIYF. Here the CDR3 DNA reads TGTGCCAGCAGTATCACCGGGACAGGAGGAGACACCATATATTTT.